The source of this T cell receptor (beta chain) is a study of T cell repertoires in ileal Crohn's disease. The V and J ends lost 4 bases and 2 bases respectively, with 11 bases between them. CDR1 and CDR2 from the germline V gene are SGHRS and YFSETQ. The CDR3 extends over 14 amino acids. About this clone: The antigen is unknown.

Each sample's TCRB immunosequencing used around 470 nanograms of biopsy DNA. The data were produced by immunoSEQ multiplex PCR, yet TCRdb's version contains in-frame clones alone and is incomplete. The repertoire holds about 14,000 clones, with around three quarters as singletons. Whole-study results and caveats: All patients with clonality above 26.8% had endoscopic recurrence.

Adults with ileal or ileocolonic Crohn's disease and an indication for resection were eligible. The chain couples TRBV5-1 to TRBJ2-3; no definite D call. This receptor was obtained from an adult with Crohn's disease. Sequences were obtained from ileal tissue. The CDR3, as DNA: TGCGCCAGCAGCCCCCGAACTGACACAGATACGCAGTATTTT. The encoded protein is CASSPRTDTDTQYF. The whole variable domain, filled in from reference TRBV5-1 and TRBJ2-3, reads KAGVTQTPRYLIKTRGQQVTLSCSPISGHRSVSWYQQTPGQGLQFLFEYFSETQRNKGNFPGRFSGRQFSNSRSEMNVSTLELGDSALYLCASSPRTDTDTQYFGPGTRLTVL.